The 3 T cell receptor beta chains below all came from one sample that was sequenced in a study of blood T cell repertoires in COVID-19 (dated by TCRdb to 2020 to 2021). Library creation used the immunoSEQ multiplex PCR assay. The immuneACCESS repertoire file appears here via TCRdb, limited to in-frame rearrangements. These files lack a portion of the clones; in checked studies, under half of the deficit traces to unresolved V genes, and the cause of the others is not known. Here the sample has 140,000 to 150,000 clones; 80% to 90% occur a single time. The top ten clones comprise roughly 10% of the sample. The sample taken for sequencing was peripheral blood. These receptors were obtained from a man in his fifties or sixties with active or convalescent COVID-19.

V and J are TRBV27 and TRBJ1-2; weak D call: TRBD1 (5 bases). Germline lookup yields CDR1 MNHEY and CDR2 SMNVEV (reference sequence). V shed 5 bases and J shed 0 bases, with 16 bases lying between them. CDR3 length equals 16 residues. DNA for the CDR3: TGTGCCAGCAGTCCAACCCGCGACAGCTCTAACTATGGCTACACCTTC. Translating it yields CASSPTRDSSNYGYTF.

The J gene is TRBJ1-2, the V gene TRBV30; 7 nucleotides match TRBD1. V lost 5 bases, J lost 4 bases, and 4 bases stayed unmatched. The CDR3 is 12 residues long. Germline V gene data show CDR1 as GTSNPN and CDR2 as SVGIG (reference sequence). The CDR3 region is CAWGYRGYGYTF. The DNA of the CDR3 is TGTGCCTGGGGGTACAGGGGCTATGGCTACACCTTC.

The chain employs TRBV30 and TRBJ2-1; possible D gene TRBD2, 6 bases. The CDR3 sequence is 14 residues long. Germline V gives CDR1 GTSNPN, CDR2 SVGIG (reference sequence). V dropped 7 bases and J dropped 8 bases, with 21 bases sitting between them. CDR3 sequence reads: CASPRAGFVHEQFF. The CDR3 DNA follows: TGTGCCTCACCTAGGGCGGGGTTTGTTCATGAGCAGTTCTTC.